The 6 T cell receptor beta chains listed next were all sequenced from one sample in a study of T cells in Graves' hyperthyroidism and ophthalmopathy. RNA transcripts were the template for amplifying TCR beta CDR3 regions. First-round RT-PCR with HTBI primers amplified the TCR CDR3 region. From the multiplex PCR reads, TCRdb called clonotypes with MiXCR, one entry per CDR3 protein. The table has some 760,000 distinct CDR3 sequences, about 14% seen once. The sequencing sample was made of blood. These receptors were obtained from a young woman with Graves' hyperthyroidism.

At least ten counts were recorded for this clonotype. The V call is TRBV6-1, the J call TRBJ1-5; TRBD1 matches at 8 bases. The ends lost 6 bases at V and 3 bases at J; junction bases unmatched: 7. The CDR3 loop spans 15 amino acids. Germline V CDR1 and CDR2: MNHNS, SASEGT. The CDR3 DNA is TGTGCCAGCAGGGGACAGGCCGCGAACAATCAGCCCCAGCATTTT. Translating it yields CASRGQAANNQPQHF.

This rearrangement joins TRBV3-1 to TRBJ1-2; D is unresolved. Germline CDR1 is LGHDT and CDR2 is YNNKEL (reference sequence). CDR3 length: 14 amino acids. The V end lost 3 bases, the J end lost 2 bases, and 10 bases lay between the germline ends. CDR3 region: CASSHRGGNYGYTF. The CDR3 DNA is TGTGCCAGCAGCCATCGAGGCGGGAACTATGGCTACACCTTC.

This clonotype appeared many times. The J gene is TRBJ2-1, the V gene TRBV20-1; D might be TRBD2 (6 bases). Trimming left V 0 bases short and J 8 bases short, with 14 bases between. CDR1 and CDR2 from the germline V gene are DFQATT and SNEGSKA (reference sequence). The CDR3 has 14 amino acids. The CDR3 coding sequence is TGCAGTGCTAGAGAACCCGGGGGATTCGATGAGCAGTTCTTC. Translating gives CSAREPGGFDEQFF.

This clonotype appeared many times. The chain carries TRBV3-1 and TRBJ2-7; TRBD1 or TRBD2 may be the D gene (5 bases each). The germline V gene has CDR1 LGHDT and CDR2 YNNKEL (reference sequence). Deletions cut 0 bases from V and 4 bases from J, with 16 bases between. This CDR3 is 16 amino acids long. CDR3 loop: CASSQEGSRAGYEQYF. CDR3 nucleotide sequence: TGTGCCAGCAGCCAAGAAGGGAGCAGGGCCGGGTACGAGCAGTACTTC.

This clonotype was picked up a small number of times. V and J are TRBV6-1 and TRBJ2-3; no reliable D call. The V end was cut by 7 bases, the J end by 5 bases, with 19 bases between. Germline V lookup: CDR1 MNHNS, CDR2 SASEGT. The CDR3 covers 15 residues. This CDR3 reads CASTRRLGMKDTQYF. DNA of the CDR3: TGTGCCAGCACCCGGCGACTTGGCATGAAAGATACGCAGTATTTT.

This clonotype was seen at least ten times. V and J are TRBV28 and TRBJ1-2; weak D call: TRBD1 (5 bases). CDR1 is MDHEN and CDR2 is SYDVKM in the germline V gene. Trimming shortened V by 5 bases and J by 5 bases, and 15 bases separated the two germline ends. CDR3 length: 14 amino acids. DNA for the CDR3: TGTGCCAGCAGTCCTGGGGGATTGTCTTATGGCTACACCTTC. Translated, it gives CASSPGGLSYGYTF.